This TCR beta chain stems from a study of CD8+ T cells in alopecia areata. Treatment of the sample: oral pan-JAK inhibitor, 5-10 mg twice daily. Peripheral blood and lesional scalp punch biopsies came from alopecia areata patients. Of note for this clone: Antigen specificity is unknown.

RNA was extracted and reverse transcribed into cDNA as the sequencing template. Repertoires were generated with immunoSEQ multiplex PCR, while TCRdb's copy carries only in-frame clones and drops some. This table has about 200,000 clones, 58% appearing once. Study results and caveats: Higher clonality was seen in lesional scalp than in normal scalp, especially in alopecia totalis/universalis.

Per germline, CDR1 SGHTA and CDR2 FQGNSA. V gave up 6 bases and J gave up 3 bases; unmatched junction bases: 10. CDR3 size: 15 residues. The starting material was CD4+ T cells sorted from blood, obtained at week 24, from a patient treated with tofacitinib. The receptor's source is a human donor with alopecia areata. This chain links TRBV7-2 with TRBJ2-7; the match to TRBD1 covers 8 bases. The DNA of the CDR3 is TGTGCCAGCAGACTTGACAGGGGAGGACACTACGAGCAGTACTTC. It codes for CASRLDRGGHYEQYF.